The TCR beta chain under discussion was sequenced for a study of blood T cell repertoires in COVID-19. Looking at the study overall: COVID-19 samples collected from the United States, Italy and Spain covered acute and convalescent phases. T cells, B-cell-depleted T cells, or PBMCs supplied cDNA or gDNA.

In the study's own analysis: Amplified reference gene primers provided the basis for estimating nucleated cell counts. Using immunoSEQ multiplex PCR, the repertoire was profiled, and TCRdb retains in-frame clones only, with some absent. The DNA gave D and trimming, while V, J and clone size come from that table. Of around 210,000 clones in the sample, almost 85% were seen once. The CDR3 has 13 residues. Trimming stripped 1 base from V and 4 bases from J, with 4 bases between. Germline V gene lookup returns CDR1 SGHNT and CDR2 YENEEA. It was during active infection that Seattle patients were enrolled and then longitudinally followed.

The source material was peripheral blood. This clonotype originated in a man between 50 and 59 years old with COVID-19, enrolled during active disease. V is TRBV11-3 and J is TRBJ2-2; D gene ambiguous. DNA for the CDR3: TGTGCCAGCAGCTTAGTAGCCACCGGGGAGCTGTTTTTT. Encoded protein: CASSLVATGELFF.